This T cell receptor beta chain was identified in a study of T cells in Graves' hyperthyroidism and ophthalmopathy. TCR beta CDR3 regions were amplified from RNA. When the TCR CDR3 underwent first-round RT-PCR, the HTBI primer set was used. TCRdb re-called the multiplex PCR reads with MiXCR, one entry per CDR3 protein. Altogether hundreds of thousands of distinct CDR3 sequences are present, around 14% being singletons, with the ten largest covering roughly an eighth. Trimming at V came to 4 bases and at J to 1 base, leaving 10 bases not matched to a gene. The CDR3 spans 16 residues. The germline V gene encodes CDR1 SGDLS and CDR2 YYNGEE. This clonotype was detected only once.

The chain combines TRBV9 with TRBJ2-7; 8 bases line up with TRBD2. This sequence was found in a young woman with Graves' hyperthyroidism. Sequencing was done on a sample of blood. CDR3: CASSPGPGLESYEQYF. The DNA of the CDR3 is TGTGCCAGCAGCCCGGGACCGGGACTAGAGTCCTACGAGCAGTACTTC. The full variable domain, with the rest looked up from reference TRBV9 and TRBJ2-7, is DSGVTQTPKHLITATGQRVTLRCSPRSGDLSVYWYQQSLDQGLQFLIQYYNGEERAKGNILERFSAQQFPDLHSELNLSSLELGDSALYFCASSPGPGLESYEQYFGPGTRLTVT.